Below, 23 T cell receptor beta chains from the same sample are listed, as sequenced in a study of beta chain features in type 1 diabetes. The isolated RNA, all of it, was reverse transcribed, so expressed TCRB transcripts were what got sequenced. The protocol was immunoSEQ multiplex PCR, while the TCRdb copy is restricted to in-frame clones and leaves out a portion. The sample has over 500,000 clones; 15% to 19% are singletons. The sequencing sample was made of naive CD4+ T cells from blood. The receptors originated from a man in his late teens or twenties in good health.

This clone appeared a few times. The chain combines TRBV10-3 with TRBJ1-2, with 8 bases aligning to TRBD1. Germline lookup yields CDR1 ENHRY and CDR2 SYGVKD. V gave up 6 bases and J gave up 5 bases; unmatched junction bases: 8. This CDR3 comprises 14 residues. DNA of the CDR3: TGTGCCATCAGCCTCAGGGGGCTTGGGTATGGCTACACCTTC. It specifies CAISLRGLGYGYTF.

This sequence joins TRBV18 and TRBJ2-7; TRBD1 agrees at 9 bases. This CDR3 is built from 18 residues. V shed 6 bases and J 0 bases; nucleotides not matched to a gene: 15. CDR1 KGHSH and CDR2 LQKENI come from the germline V gene. The CDR3 sequence is CASSPLITGTGHSYEQYF. The CDR3 DNA reads TGTGCCAGCTCGCCCCTCATTACCGGGACAGGGCACTCCTACGAGCAGTACTTC.

The count of this clone is one. The chain is built from TRBV27 and TRBJ2-3; no firm D call. The ends were cut back, 1 base at V and 4 bases at J, with 6 bases in the middle. The germline V gene has CDR1 MNHEY and CDR2 SMNVEV (reference sequence). The length of the CDR3 is 13 residues. Written as DNA, the CDR3 is TGTGCCAGCAGTTTATTAGAGGCAGATACGCAGTATTTT. It yields the protein CASSLLEADTQYF.

For this clone: This sample also contains other DNA sequences that code for the same CDR3. This chain links TRBV7-2 with TRBJ1-2; 7 bases are a match to TRBD1. The V gene's germline CDR1 is SGHTA and CDR2 FQGNSA. V dropped 1 base and J dropped 6; count of bases not matched to a gene: 2. CDR3 size: 13 residues. The chain's CDR3 is CASSLGQGDGYTF. The CDR3 nucleotides are TGTGCCAGCAGCTTAGGACAGGGTGATGGCTACACCTTC.

The chain links TRBV30 to TRBJ2-1, with 14 nucleotides matching TRBD2. The germline gives CDR1 GTSNPN, CDR2 SVGIG (reference sequence). The CDR3 covers 15 residues. The ends lost 1 base at V and 12 bases at J; junction bases unmatched: 8. Written as DNA, the CDR3 is TGTGCCTGGAGTGCCCGACTAGCGGGGGGGAGTGGGCAGTTCTTC. It codes for CAWSARLAGGSGQFF.

The chain links TRBV6-5 to TRBJ1-2, with 7 positions matching TRBD1. V shed 4 bases and J 8 bases; nucleotides not matched to a gene: 7. The CDR3 loop spans 13 amino acids. The germline V gene has CDR1 MNHEY and CDR2 SVGAGI. The CDR3 sequence: CASSSGTAMGYTF. CDR3 bases: TGTGCCAGCAGTTCCGGGACAGCAATGGGCTACACCTTC.

This clone has a handful of counts. The chain has TRBV28 and TRBJ2-3; D unresolved. The CDR3 has 13 residues. CDR1 and CDR2 (germline): MDHEN, SYDVKM. V dropped 6 bases and J dropped 6 bases, with 13 bases sitting between them. The CDR3 region is CASSQIDTDTQYF. The CDR3 DNA sequence: TGTGCCAGCAGCCAGATCGATACGGATACGCAGTATTTT.

The CDR3 bases are TGTGCCAGCAGCCGAGCAGGGGGCGCCTACTATGGCTACACCTTC. Protein sequence: CASSRAGGAYYGYTF. The chain has TRBV14 and TRBJ1-2, with 8 bases matching TRBD1. This CDR3 contains 15 residues. With V trimmed by 4 bases and J by 3 bases, 7 bases remained unmatched. CDR1 is SGHDN, CDR2 FVKESK, per germline.

The genes are TRBV15 and TRBJ2-3; D gene unclear. This CDR3 contains 14 residues. CDR1 is LNHNV, CDR2 YYDKDF, per germline (reference sequence). Trimming stripped 0 bases from V and 3 bases from J, with 7 bases between. The CDR3 reads CATSRDRRTDTQYF. CDR3 coding DNA: TGTGCCACCAGCAGAGATCGGCGGACAGATACGCAGTATTTT.

This clone was detected a few times. The rearrangement uses TRBV7-2 and TRBJ2-3; D is unresolved. The CDR3 covers 14 residues. The V gene's germline CDR1 is SGHTA and CDR2 FQGNSA. Deletions cut 2 bases from V and 6 bases from J, with 12 bases between. The chain's CDR3 is CASSLRQIGDTQYF. The CDR3 nucleotides are TGTGCCAGCAGCTTACGCCAGATAGGGGATACGCAGTATTTT.

The rearrangement uses TRBV5-4 and TRBJ2-5, with TRBD2 identical over 8 bases. The CDR3 is 16 residues long. With 6 bases clipped from V and 5 bases from J, the junction kept 15 bases outside the gene matches. Germline lookup yields CDR1 SGHNT and CDR2 YYREEE (reference sequence). The CDR3 bases are TGTGCCAGCAAGCCCCAAGGCGGGGGGTACAGGGAGACCCAGTACTTC. Residues: CASKPQGGGYRETQYF. Full variable domain (missing parts from reference TRBV5-4 and TRBJ2-5): ETGVTQSPTHLIKTRGQQVTLRCSSQSGHNTVSWYQQALGQGPQFIFQYYREEENGRGNFPPRFSGLQFPNYSSELNVNALELDDSALYLCASKPQGGGYRETQYFGPGTRLLVL.

The chain carries TRBV4-3 and TRBJ1-6, with D possibly matching TRBD1 (5 bases). V lost 0 bases to trimming and J lost 14 bases, with 14 bases between them. CDR1 and CDR2 (germline): LGHNA, YSLEER. The CDR3 has 14 amino acids. The CDR3 DNA is TGCGCCAGCAGCCAAGAACGCAGGGTGTCGGCCCTCCACTTT. Translating gives CASSQERRVSALHF.

This clone was observed a few times. The rearrangement joins TRBV19 to TRBJ2-1; D gene unclear. The CDR3 is 13 residues long. Germline values: CDR1 LNHDA, CDR2 SQIVND (reference sequence). Trimming shortened V by 6 bases and J by 10 bases, and 16 bases separated the two germline ends. The CDR3 protein is CASRKSIEWEQFF. The CDR3 DNA follows: TGTGCCAGTAGGAAAAGTATTGAATGGGAGCAGTTCTTC.

This chain connects TRBV28 to TRBJ1-1; TRBD1 agrees at 7 bases. The germline CDR1 and CDR2 sequences are MDHEN and SYDVKM. J was trimmed by 1 base and V by 10 bases; bases with no gene match: 6. The CDR3 contains 13 residues. The CDR3 reads CATGGTANTEAFF. CDR3 coding DNA: TGTGCCACTGGAGGGACAGCGAACACTGAAGCTTTCTTT.

This clone has only a few counts. The rearrangement uses TRBV14 and TRBJ1-4; 8 bases are a match to TRBD1. Germline V gene lookup returns CDR1 SGHDN and CDR2 FVKESK. This CDR3 spans 14 amino acids. The junction had 7 bases not matched to a gene; V was cut back by 6 bases and J by 7 bases. CDR3 residues: CASSRTGLSEKLFF. In nucleotides, the CDR3 is TGTGCCAGCAGTCGGACAGGGCTGAGTGAAAAACTGTTTTTT.

DNA of the CDR3: TGTGCCTGGAGTAGTGGGGGGAATGACTATGGCTACACCTTC. As protein: CAWSSGGNDYGYTF. The rearrangement links TRBV30 to TRBJ1-2; TRBD1 is a possible D gene (5 bases). Germline loops: CDR1 GTSNPN, CDR2 SVGIG (reference sequence). Trimming shortened V by 2 bases and J by 3 bases, and 13 bases separated the two germline ends. The CDR3 is made up of 14 amino acids.

V and J are TRBV5-1 and TRBJ1-2, with a tentative D call TRBD1 (6 bases). Germline CDR1 SGHRS, CDR2 YFSETQ. This CDR3 spans 13 amino acids. Trimming removed 1 base at V and 4 bases at J, with 8 bases between. The chain's CDR3 is CASSLRQAYGYTF. CDR3 in DNA: TGCGCCAGCAGCTTGCGACAGGCCTATGGCTACACCTTC.

The table lists this clone with a few counts. The chain carries TRBV27 and TRBJ1-2; TRBD1 matches 7 bases. The germline V gene encodes CDR1 MNHEY and CDR2 SMNVEV (reference sequence). The junction had 19 bases not matched to a gene; V was cut back by 5 bases and J by 7 bases. This CDR3 has 17 amino acids. The CDR3 spells CASSIPPTDRELGGYTF. Here the CDR3 DNA reads TGTGCCAGCAGTATACCCCCTACAGACAGGGAATTGGGTGGCTACACCTTC.

V gene TRBV29-1 combines with J gene TRBJ1-2; D gene unclear. This CDR3 has 13 residues. CDR1 is SQVTM, CDR2 ANQGSEA, per germline. The CDR3 sequence is CRAGYREGYGYTF. CDR3 nucleotide sequence: TGCAGGGCCGGATACCGGGAGGGATATGGCTACACCTTC.

This clone was seen more than once but under ten times. The CDR3 nucleotides read TGTGCCCGAGGACAGGGGCCCAGGACTGAAGCTTTCTTT. Amino acids: CARGQGPRTEAFF. The chain uses TRBV30 and TRBJ1-1; 9 nucleotides align to TRBD1. The CDR3 consists of 13 residues. CDR1 and CDR2 (germline): GTSNPN, SVGIG (reference sequence). V was clipped by 8 bases and J by 5 bases; unmatched bases: 9.

V and J are TRBV29-1 and TRBJ1-1, with D uncertain. Trimming removed 5 bases from V and 0 bases from J, with 10 bases in between. From germline, CDR1 is SQVTM and CDR2 ANQGSEA. The CDR3 contains 13 residues. CDR3 coding DNA: TGCAGCGTTTCGAGGATATTGAACACTGAAGCTTTCTTT. Encoded protein: CSVSRILNTEAFF.

The rearrangement uses TRBV6-6 and TRBJ2-7, with 9 bases lining up with TRBD2. The CDR3 covers 15 residues. The J segment lost 5 bases and the V segment lost 7 bases, leaving 12 bases of the junction unmatched. Germline V gene lookup returns CDR1 MNHNY and CDR2 SVGAGI (reference sequence). The CDR3 DNA reads TGTGCCAGCACCCCCGGTAGCGGGAGCACCCACGAGCAGTACTTC. Its translation: CASTPGSGSTHEQYF.

Only a few counts were recorded for this clone. This chain uses TRBV9 with TRBJ2-1; 8 bases match TRBD1. CDR1 and CDR2 from the germline V gene are SGDLS and YYNGEE. The CDR3 is 15 residues long. J lost 9 bases, V lost 0 bases, and 8 bases had no gene match. The CDR3 here is CASSVAGTGTSEQFF. The CDR3 DNA follows: TGTGCCAGCAGCGTAGCGGGGACAGGCACCTCTGAGCAGTTCTTC. The complete variable domain, with remaining parts taken from reference TRBV9 and TRBJ2-1, reads DSGVTQTPKHLITATGQRVTLRCSPRSGDLSVYWYQQSLDQGLQFLIQYYNGEERAKGNILERFSAQQFPDLHSELNLSSLELGDSALYFCASSVAGTGTSEQFFGPGTRLTVL.